These T cell receptor beta chains were read from a single sample in a study of cytomegalovirus exposure and HLA in healthy donors. Produced via immunoSEQ multiplex PCR; TCRdb's table is partial and in-frame only. The sample consists of 50,000 to 80,000 clones, around 95% of them appearing once. The specimen sequenced was PBMCs. Source of these receptors: a woman aged 18-29 years in good health and CMV-seropositive. Both conserved end residues are part of each CDR3. Fields, in order: D gene, clone size, V gene, J gene, CDR3 protein, CDR3 DNA. D genes are given only for firm matches. Some rows have no size entry. The others give once, few or many, or a class for an expanded clone.

TRBD1	.	TRBV4-1	TRBJ1-5	CASSQDRGTGFNQPQHF	TGCGCCAGCAGCCAAGATCGGGGGACAGGCTTCAATCAGCCCCAGCATTTT
.	.	TRBV9	TRBJ2-7	CASSVAWGPYEQYF	TGTGCCAGCAGCGTAGCGTGGGGGCCCTACGAGCAGTACTTC
TRBD2	.	TRBV2	TRBJ2-5	CASSSGEETQYF	TGTGCCAGCAGCAGCGGGGAAGAGACCCAGTACTTC
TRBD1	.	TRBV6-5	TRBJ1-1	CASSYSGTGGTEAFF	TGTGCCAGCAGTTACTCCGGGACAGGGGGAACTGAAGCTTTCTTT
.	.	TRBV29-1	TRBJ2-7	CSVPGRSSYEQYF	TGCAGCGTCCCCGGGAGAAGCTCCTACGAGCAGTACTTC
.	.	TRBV11-3	TRBJ1-1	CASSLTVHTEAFF	TGTGCCAGCAGCCTGACAGTTCACACTGAAGCTTTCTTT
TRBD1	.	TRBV2	TRBJ2-7	CASTLGQGASYEQYF	TGTGCCAGCACCCTGGGACAGGGGGCCTCCTACGAGCAGTACTTC
TRBD2	.	TRBV28	TRBJ2-3	CASSDPGLAIDTQYF	TGTGCCAGCAGTGACCCGGGACTAGCGATAGATACGCAGTATTTT
.	.	TRBV28	TRBJ2-1	CASSSRGEWGRTPTRSYNEQFF	TGTGCCAGCAGTTCCAGGGGTGAGTGGGGTCGGACACCGACACGCTCCTACAATGAGCAGTTCTTC
.	once	TRBV4-1	TRBJ1-1	CASSHYRAPEAFF	TGCGCCAGCAGCCACTACAGGGCCCCTGAAGCTTTCTTT
TRBD1	.	TRBV23-1	TRBJ2-7	CASETRDRGYYEQYF	TGCGCCAGCGAGACCCGGGACAGGGGCTACTACGAGCAGTACTTC
.	.	TRBV27	TRBJ2-7	CASSFGGTTYEQYF	TGTGCCAGCAGTTTTGGTGGGACAACCTACGAGCAGTACTTC
TRBD2	.	TRBV5-1	TRBJ2-2	CASSLAGVAGKLSGELFF	TGCGCCAGCAGCTTGGCCGGGGTAGCGGGAAAACTCTCCGGGGAGCTGTTTTTT
.	.	TRBV7-9	TRBJ1-2	CASSGQSTYYGYTF	TGTGCCAGCAGCGGGCAGAGTACGTACTATGGCTACACCTTC
TRBD2	.	TRBV11-2	TRBJ2-7	CASSEGLAGGFYEQYF	TGTGCCAGCAGCGAGGGACTAGCGGGGGGGTTTTACGAGCAGTACTTC
.	.	TRBV30	TRBJ1-3	CAWISSGNTIYF	TGTGCCTGGATTAGCTCTGGAAACACCATATATTTT
.	.	TRBV19	TRBJ1-4	CASSIVTRTNEKLFF	TGTGCCAGTAGTATAGTAACAAGAACTAATGAAAAACTGTTTTTT
.	.	TRBV2	TRBJ2-7	CASSEGVRYEQYF	TGTGCCAGCAGTGAGGGAGTCCGTTACGAGCAGTACTTC
.	.	TRBV5-2	TRBJ1-5	CASSVPGQPQHF	TGTGCCAGCAGCGTACCAGGGCAGCCCCAGCATTTT
TRBD1	.	TRBV7-3	TRBJ1-2	CASSASGTVGGYTF	TGTGCCAGCAGCGCATCCGGGACAGTGGGTGGCTACACCTTC
TRBD2	.	TRBV5-1	TRBJ2-7	CASRTYGTIGYEQYF	TGCGCCAGCAGGACCTATGGGACTATAGGCTACGAGCAGTACTTC
.	.	TRBV19	TRBJ1-3	CASRQGHLRSGNTIYF	TGTGCCAGTAGACAGGGACACCTTCGCTCTGGAAACACCATATATTTT
.	few	TRBV11-2	TRBJ2-7	CASSRPLITGLNEQYF	TGTGCCAGCAGCCGCCCATTAATCACAGGGTTGAACGAGCAGTACTTC
.	.	TRBV28	TRBJ1-3	CASSFEGLGSGNTIYF	TGTGCCAGCAGTTTTGAGGGATTGGGCTCTGGAAACACCATATATTTT
TRBD1	.	TRBV6-5	TRBJ1-1	CASVTTGLNTEAFF	TGTGCCAGCGTTACGACAGGGTTGAACACTGAAGCTTTCTTT